Shown below are 14 T cell receptor beta chains from a single sample sequenced in a study of cytomegalovirus exposure and HLA in healthy donors. 60 Vbeta and 13 Jbeta primers were used in PCR. The data were produced by immunoSEQ multiplex PCR, yet TCRdb's version contains in-frame clones alone and is incomplete. The sample holds just over 150,000 clones. What was sequenced was PBMCs. These receptors were taken from a woman in her sixties in good health and CMV-seronegative.

V and J are TRBV6-5 and TRBJ2-7; 12 bases map to TRBD1. The germline CDR1 and CDR2 sequences are MNHEY and SVGAGI. This CDR3 spans 14 amino acids. V trimming: 4 bases; J trimming: 5 bases; junction bases outside the gene matches: 3. The CDR3, as DNA: TGTGCCAGCAGTTTCGGGACAGGGGGCGACGAGCAGTACTTC. This gives the protein CASSFGTGGDEQYF.

J is TRBJ2-5 and V is TRBV6-1; D ambiguous. This CDR3 is 15 amino acids long. V gave up 5 bases and J gave up 2 bases, with 15 bases separating them. The germline V gene encodes CDR1 MNHNS and CDR2 SASEGT. CDR3 sequence (DNA): TGTGCCAGCAGTAAAGACACAGCCATACAAGAGACCCAGTACTTC. Its protein product is CASSKDTAIQETQYF.

V usage is TRBV18 and J usage is TRBJ1-1, with unresolved D. V was pared by 0 bases and J by 5 bases, with 13 bases between. The CDR3 is made up of 15 amino acids. The germline gives CDR1 KGHSH, CDR2 LQKENI. DNA for the CDR3: TGTGCCAGCTCACCACCGAGCAGGTCGGCAACTGAAGCTTTCTTT. Translation gives CASSPPSRSATEAFF.

The gene calls are TRBV6-5 and TRBJ1-2; 8 bases align to TRBD1. The CDR3 has 15 residues. J lost 3 bases, V lost 6 bases, and 9 bases had no gene match. Germline assignment: CDR1 MNHEY and CDR2 SVGAGI. CDR3 nucleotides: TGTGCCAGCAGCGGAGGACAGGGTTTGCACTATGGCTACACCTTC. It encodes CASSGGQGLHYGYTF.

The chain combines TRBV5-1 with TRBJ1-1; TRBD1 agrees at 10 bases. Trimming took 3 bases from V and 0 from J; bases not matched to a gene: 2. The CDR3 length is 15 residues. Per the germline V gene, CDR1 is SGHRS and CDR2 is YFSETQ. The CDR3 loop reads CASSSTGGMNTEAFF. The CDR3 DNA reads as TGCGCCAGCAGCTCGACAGGGGGCATGAACACTGAAGCTTTCTTT.

The rearrangement joins TRBV5-6 to TRBJ2-1; D perhaps matches TRBD2 (5 bases). Germline CDR1 SGHDT, CDR2 YYEEEE. The CDR3 consists of 14 residues. Trimming left V 4 bases short and J 5 bases short, with 13 bases between. The CDR3 nucleotides are TGTGCCAGCAGCGCGGGCAGGCTCGACAATGAGCAGTTCTTC. This codes for CASSAGRLDNEQFF.

The chain joins TRBV25-1 to TRBJ2-7, with D perhaps matching TRBD2 (6 bases). The CDR3 totals 15 residues. The V end was cut by 6 bases, the J end by 0 bases, with 15 bases between. Germline-derived CDR1 and CDR2 are MGHDK and SYGVNS. CDR3 amino acids: CASSGVGGSSYEQYF. The CDR3 region has the DNA TGTGCCAGCAGCGGGGTCGGGGGAAGCTCCTACGAGCAGTACTTC.

The chain joins TRBV6-6 to TRBJ2-7, with 9 bases that match TRBD2. This CDR3 has 14 amino acids. Germline trimming cut 2 bases from V and 7 bases from J; bases unmatched to any gene: 6. Per germline, CDR1 MNHNY and CDR2 SVGAGI (reference sequence). This CDR3 reads CASSYAGLAWEQYF. In DNA form, the CDR3 reads TGTGCCAGCAGTTACGCGGGACTAGCTTGGGAGCAGTACTTC.

The chain joins TRBV5-1 to TRBJ1-5; perhaps TRBD1 as D (5 bases). Germline CDR1 and CDR2: SGHRS and YFSETQ. Trimming took 7 bases from V and 7 from J, leaving 18 bases between them. The CDR3 runs to 14 residues. This CDR3 is CASAREGFGQPQHF. CDR3 coding DNA: TGCGCCAGCGCCAGGGAGGGGTTCGGGCAGCCCCAGCATTTT.

This chain connects TRBV7-2 to TRBJ1-2, with D maybe TRBD1 (6 bases). CDR1 and CDR2 from the germline V gene are SGHTA and FQGNSA. V dropped 0 bases and J dropped 3 bases, with 11 bases sitting between them. CDR3 length: 15 residues. CDR3: CASSLARTAYYGYTF. The CDR3 DNA sequence: TGTGCCAGCAGCTTAGCCCGGACAGCATACTATGGCTACACCTTC.

The chain carries TRBV27 and TRBJ2-6, with D possibly being TRBD1 (6 bases). Germline CDR1 reads MNHEY; CDR2 reads SMNVEV (reference sequence). The CDR3 is 16 residues long. Trimming shortened V by 6 bases and J by 1 base, and 13 bases separated the two germline ends. CDR3 nucleotides: TGTGCCAGCAGCAAACTACAGGGTTCTGGGGCCAACGTCCTGACTTTC. Its protein is CASSKLQGSGANVLTF.

The chain has TRBV5-1 and TRBJ1-1; D is unclear. Germline values: CDR1 SGHRS, CDR2 YFSETQ. CDR3 size: 14 residues. V was trimmed by 2 bases and J by 3 bases, leaving 11 bases between them. The CDR3 protein is CASSLEGWDTEAFF. Written as DNA, the CDR3 is TGCGCCAGCAGCTTAGAGGGTTGGGACACTGAAGCTTTCTTT.

The chain combines TRBV19 with TRBJ1-1; TRBD1 matches 8 bases. V gave up 6 bases and J gave up 5 bases; unmatched junction bases: 5. The germline V gene encodes CDR1 LNHDA and CDR2 SQIVND (reference sequence). The length of the CDR3 is 13 residues. CDR3 DNA: TGTGCCAGTAGCCAGGGGGCGAAAACTGAAGCTTTCTTT. This encodes CASSQGAKTEAFF.

To note about this clone: This sample also contains other DNA sequences that code for the same CDR3. The genes are TRBV19 and TRBJ1-1; 7 nucleotides agree with TRBD1. Trimming at V came to 6 bases and at J to 1 base, leaving 5 bases not matched to a gene. Per germline, CDR1 LNHDA and CDR2 SQIVND (reference sequence). This CDR3 is 14 amino acids long. In DNA, the CDR3 is TGTGCCAGTAGACGGACAGGATCGAACACTGAAGCTTTCTTT. It translates to CASRRTGSNTEAFF.